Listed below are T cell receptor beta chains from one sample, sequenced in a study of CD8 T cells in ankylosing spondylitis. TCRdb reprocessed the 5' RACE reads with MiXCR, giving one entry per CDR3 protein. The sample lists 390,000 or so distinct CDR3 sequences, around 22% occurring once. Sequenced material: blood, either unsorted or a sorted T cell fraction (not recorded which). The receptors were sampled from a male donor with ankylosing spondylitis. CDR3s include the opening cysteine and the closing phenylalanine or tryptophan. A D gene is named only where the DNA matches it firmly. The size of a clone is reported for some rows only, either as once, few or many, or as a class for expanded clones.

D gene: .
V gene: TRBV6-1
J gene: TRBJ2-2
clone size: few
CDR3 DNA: TGTGCCAGCAGGTGGACACAAGACACCGGGGAGCTGTTTTTT
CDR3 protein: CASRWTQDTGELFF

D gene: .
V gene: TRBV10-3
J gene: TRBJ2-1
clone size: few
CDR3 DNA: TGTGCCATCAGTGAAGGTTACTATGAGCAGTTCTTC
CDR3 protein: CAISEGYYEQFF

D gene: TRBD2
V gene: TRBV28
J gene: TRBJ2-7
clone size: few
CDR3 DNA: TGTGCCAGCAGTTTTAGCGGGATTCGATACGAGCAGTACTTC
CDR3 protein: CASSFSGIRYEQYF

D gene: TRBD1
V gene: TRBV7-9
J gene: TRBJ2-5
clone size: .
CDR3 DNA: TGTGCTCTTAGCGGTTTTGCCAGGGGGCCGGCAGAGACCCAGTACTTC
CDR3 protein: CALSGFARGPAETQYF

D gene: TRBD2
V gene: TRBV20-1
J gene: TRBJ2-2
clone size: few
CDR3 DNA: TGCAGTGCTAGAGATCGGAGCGGGAGGGTGGTCGGGGAGCTGTTTTTT
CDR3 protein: CSARDRSGRVVGELFF

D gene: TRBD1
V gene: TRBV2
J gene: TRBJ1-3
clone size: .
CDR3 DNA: TGTGCCAGCAGTGGCGGGACAGGATTCTCTGGAAACACCATATATTTT
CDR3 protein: CASSGGTGFSGNTIYF

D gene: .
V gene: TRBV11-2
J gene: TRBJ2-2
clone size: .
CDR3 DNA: TGTGCCAGCAGCTTAGATCGGGGGGACAGCCGGGAGCTGTTTTTT
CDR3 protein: CASSLDRGDSRELFF

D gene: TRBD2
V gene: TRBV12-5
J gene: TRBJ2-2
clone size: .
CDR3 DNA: TGTGCTAGTGGACGAGCGGGAGTTCAAATGAGCACCGGGGAGCTGTTTTTT
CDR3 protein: CASGRAGVQMSTGELFF

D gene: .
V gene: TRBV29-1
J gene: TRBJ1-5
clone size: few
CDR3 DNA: TGCAGCGTTGGACAGAGCAATCAGCCCCAGCATTTT
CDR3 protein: CSVGQSNQPQHF

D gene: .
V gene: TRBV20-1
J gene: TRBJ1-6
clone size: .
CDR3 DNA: TGCAGTGCTATGTTGGCGGCAACGCCGGATTCACCCCTCCACTTT
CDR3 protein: CSAMLAATPDSPLHF

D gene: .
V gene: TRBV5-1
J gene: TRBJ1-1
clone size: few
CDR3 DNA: TGCGCCAGCAAGGCAGGGGATACTGAAGCTTTCTTT
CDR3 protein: CASKAGDTEAFF

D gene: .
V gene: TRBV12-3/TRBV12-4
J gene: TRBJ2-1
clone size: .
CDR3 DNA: TGTGCCAGCAGTTGGCCCCGGGGCTTCCGCCACAATGAGCAGTTCTTC
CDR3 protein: CASSWPRGFRHNEQFF

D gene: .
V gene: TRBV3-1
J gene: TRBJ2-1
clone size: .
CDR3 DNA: TGTGCCAGCAGCCAAGGGAACTGGCTGGATGAGCAGTTCTTC
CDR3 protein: CASSQGNWLDEQFF

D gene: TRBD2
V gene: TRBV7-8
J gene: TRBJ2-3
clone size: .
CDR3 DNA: TGTGCCAGCAGCCAACCCGGGACTAGCGTCACAGATACGCAGTATTTT
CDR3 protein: CASSQPGTSVTDTQYF

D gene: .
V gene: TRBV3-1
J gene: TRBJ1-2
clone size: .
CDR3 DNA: TGTGCCAGCAGCCAAACCGGGAAAAAATATGGCTACACCTTC
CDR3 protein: CASSQTGKKYGYTF

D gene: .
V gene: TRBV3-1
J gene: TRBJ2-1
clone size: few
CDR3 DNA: TGTGCCAGCAGCAAAACAAGGAACTCCTACAATGAGCAGTTCTTC
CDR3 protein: CASSKTRNSYNEQFF

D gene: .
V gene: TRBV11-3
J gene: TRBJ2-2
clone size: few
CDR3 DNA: TGTGCCAGCAGCTCTCTTGGCGGGCCGGCGACCGGGGAGCTGTTTTTT
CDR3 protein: CASSSLGGPATGELFF

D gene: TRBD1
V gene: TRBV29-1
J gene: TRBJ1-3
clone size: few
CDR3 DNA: TGCAGCGTGGCGGACAGGGGGACAGGGAACACCATATATTTT
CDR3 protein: CSVADRGTGNTIYF

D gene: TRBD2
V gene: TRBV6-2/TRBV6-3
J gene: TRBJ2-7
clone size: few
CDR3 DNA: TGTGCCAGCAGTTACTCGGGTGCGGGAGGAGACGAGCAGTACTTC
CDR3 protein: CASSYSGAGGDEQYF

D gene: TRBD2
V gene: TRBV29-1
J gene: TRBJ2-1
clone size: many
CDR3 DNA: TGCAGCGTTCTTAGTGGCGGGAGCGTTGGTGAGCAGTTCTTC
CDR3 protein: CSVLSGGSVGEQFF

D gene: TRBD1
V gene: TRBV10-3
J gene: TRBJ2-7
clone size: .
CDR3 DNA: TGTGCCATCGGAACGGGACAGGCTTCCTACGAGCAGTACTTC
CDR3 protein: CAIGTGQASYEQYF

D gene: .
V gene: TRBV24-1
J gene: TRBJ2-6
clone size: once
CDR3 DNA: TGTGCCACCAGTGCCACAGGGCCTGGGGCCAACGTCCTGACTTTC
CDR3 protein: CATSATGPGANVLTF

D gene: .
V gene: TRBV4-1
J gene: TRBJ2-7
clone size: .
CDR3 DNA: TGCGCCAGCAGCCAAGATCATGGACGCGAGCAGTACTTC
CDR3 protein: CASSQDHGREQYF

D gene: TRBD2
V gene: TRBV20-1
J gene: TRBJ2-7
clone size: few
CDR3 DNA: TGCAGTGCTGATAGCGGGAGGATTCCCTACGAGCAGTACTTC
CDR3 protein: CSADSGRIPYEQYF

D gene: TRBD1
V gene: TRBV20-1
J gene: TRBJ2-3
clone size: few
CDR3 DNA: TGCAGTGCTAGGGACAGGTTCTTCGATACGCAGTATTTT
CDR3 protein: CSARDRFFDTQYF

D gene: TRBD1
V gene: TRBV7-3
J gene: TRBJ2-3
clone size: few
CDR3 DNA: TGTGCCAGCAGCTCTCGGACAGGGGAAGATACGCAGTATTTT
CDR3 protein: CASSSRTGEDTQYF

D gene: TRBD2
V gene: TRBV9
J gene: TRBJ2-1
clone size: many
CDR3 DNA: TGTGCCAGCAGCGTATTATCGGGAGGTGGCAATGAGCAGTTCTTC
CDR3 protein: CASSVLSGGGNEQFF

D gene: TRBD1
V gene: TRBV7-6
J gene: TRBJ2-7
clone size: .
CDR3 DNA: TGTGCCAGCAGCAGCCCGGACAGGGGTTACCACGAGCAGTACTTC
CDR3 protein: CASSSPDRGYHEQYF

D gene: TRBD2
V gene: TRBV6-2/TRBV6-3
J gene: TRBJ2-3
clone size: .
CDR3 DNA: TGTGCCAGCAGTTACTCGACTAGCGGGAGTATGGGCTTGAGCCCAGATACGCAGTATTTT
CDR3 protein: CASSYSTSGSMGLSPDTQYF

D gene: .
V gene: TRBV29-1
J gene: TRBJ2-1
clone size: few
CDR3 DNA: TGCAGCGAACTGAGGGGAGTCAGCCTCTCCTACAATGAGCAGTTCTTC
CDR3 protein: CSELRGVSLSYNEQFF

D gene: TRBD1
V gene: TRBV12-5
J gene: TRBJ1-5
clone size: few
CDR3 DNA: TGTGCTAGTGGTTACGGACAGGGTGGTCAGCCCCAGCATTTT
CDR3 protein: CASGYGQGGQPQHF

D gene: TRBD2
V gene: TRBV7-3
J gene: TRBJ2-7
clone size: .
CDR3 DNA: TGTGCCAGCAGCCCCCAGGGACTAGCGAACACCTACGAGCAGTACTTC
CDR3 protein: CASSPQGLANTYEQYF

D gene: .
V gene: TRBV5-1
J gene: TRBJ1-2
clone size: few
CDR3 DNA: TGCGCCAGCACCGGACAAGGCTATGGCTACACCTTC
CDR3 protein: CASTGQGYGYTF

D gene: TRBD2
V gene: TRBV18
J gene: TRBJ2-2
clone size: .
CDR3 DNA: TGTGCCAGCTCACAAGGGACTAGCGGATACACCGGGGAGCTGTTTTTT
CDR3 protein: CASSQGTSGYTGELFF

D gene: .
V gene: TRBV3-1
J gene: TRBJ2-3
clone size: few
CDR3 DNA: TGTGCCAGCAGCCAAGAAAGGTACGCAGATACGCAGTATTTT
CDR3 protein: CASSQERYADTQYF

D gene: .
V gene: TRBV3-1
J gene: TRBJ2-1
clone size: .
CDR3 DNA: TGTGCCAGCAGCCAAGATCCCAACAATGAGCAGTTCTTC
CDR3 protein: CASSQDPNNEQFF